These 26 T cell receptor beta chains were sequenced from one sample in a study of T cell changes during pregnancy in multiple sclerosis. The repertoire was sequenced with immunoSEQ multiplex PCR; TCRdb's copy has only in-frame clones and lacks some. The sample lists about 49,000 clones, around 87% occurring once. Source: peripheral blood, taken after pregnancy. These receptors originate from a female donor in good health, enrolled as a control in a pregnancy study.

The chain is built from TRBV6-1 and TRBJ2-7; a weak D match, TRBD1 (6 bases). Germline V CDR1 and CDR2: MNHNS, SASEGT. The ends were cut back, 4 bases at V and 3 bases at J, with 16 bases in the middle. The CDR3 is made up of 15 amino acids. CDR3 residues: CASSVGLWDNYEQYF. For the CDR3, the DNA is TGTGCCAGCAGTGTGGGGCTGTGGGACAACTACGAGCAGTACTTC.

The chain is built from TRBV6-4 and TRBJ2-6, with 12 bases that match TRBD2. CDR1 MRHNA and CDR2 SNTAGT come from the germline V gene. The CDR3 is made up of 19 amino acids. With 2 bases clipped from V and 0 bases from J, the junction kept 5 bases outside the gene matches. For the CDR3, the DNA is TGTGCCAGCAGTGACACTAGCGGGGGGTCCTCCTCTGGGGCCAACGTCCTGACTTTC. As protein: CASSDTSGGSSSGANVLTF.

The chain couples TRBV7-2 to TRBJ1-4; D uncertain. The CDR3 totals 15 residues. Germline V gives CDR1 SGHTA, CDR2 FQGNSA. The V gene lost 3 bases and the J gene lost 8 bases, with 16 bases spanning the gap. CDR3 coding DNA: TGTGCCAGCAGCTTCACCGGTCGAAGAGAGGAAAAACTGTTTTTT. Translation: CASSFTGRREEKLFF.

The V gene is TRBV27, the J gene TRBJ2-7, with D possibly matching TRBD2 (5 bases). Per the germline V gene, CDR1 is MNHEY and CDR2 is SMNVEV (reference sequence). The CDR3 is made up of 16 amino acids. Trimming took off 6 bases at V and 6 bases at J, with 24 bases between the two ends. The CDR3 coding sequence is TGTGCCAGCAGCCCACTCTCGGGAAGTCCCGAGATCGAGCAGTACTTC. Its protein product is CASSPLSGSPEIEQYF.

J is TRBJ2-7 and V is TRBV19, with 7 bases aligning to TRBD1. Germline CDR1 is LNHDA and CDR2 is SQIVND (reference sequence). The CDR3 spans 13 residues. V trimming: 6 bases; J trimming: 6 bases; junction bases outside the gene matches: 8. The CDR3 sequence is CASRPAQGTEQYF. The CDR3 DNA reads as TGTGCCAGTAGACCCGCACAGGGGACCGAGCAGTACTTC.

The V gene is TRBV6-4, the J gene TRBJ2-2; possible D gene TRBD1, 6 bases. This CDR3 region has 13 residues. From germline, CDR1 is MRHNA and CDR2 SNTAGT. V was shortened by 3 bases and J by 4 bases, with 6 bases between the two germline ends. The CDR3 coding sequence is TGTGCCAGCAGTGAGGGGGCCACCGGGGAGCTGTTTTTT. As protein: CASSEGATGELFF.

V and J are TRBV12-5 and TRBJ1-1, with D hard to call. The CDR3 is 14 residues long. V was cut by 5 bases and J by 3 bases, with 13 bases left in between. The germline V gene encodes CDR1 LGHNT and CDR2 FRNRAP. The DNA for the CDR3 is TGTGCTAGTGGTCCCGAGGGCGCCGACACTGAAGCTTTCTTT. This sequence encodes CASGPEGADTEAFF.

The gene calls are TRBV6-6 and TRBJ1-1; D unresolved. Trimming took 4 bases from V and 2 from J, leaving 8 bases between them. The CDR3 is 13 amino acids. Germline V gene sequence: CDR1 MNHNY, CDR2 SVGAGI (reference sequence). CDR3 region: CASSSEKNTEAFF. CDR3 nucleotides: TGTGCCAGCAGTTCGGAGAAAAACACTGAAGCTTTCTTT.

The V call is TRBV25-1, the J call TRBJ2-3; TRBD2 might be the D (5 bases). This CDR3 is 13 amino acids long. Germline CDR1 and CDR2: MGHDK and SYGVNS. V gave up 4 bases and J gave up 2 bases, with 7 bases separating them. DNA of the CDR3: TGTGCCAGCAGTGCGGGGATCACAGATACGCAGTATTTT. This translates into CASSAGITDTQYF.

V is TRBV30 and J is TRBJ1-2, with 7 bases aligning to TRBD1. The J segment lost 10 bases and the V segment lost 1 base, leaving 6 bases of the junction unmatched. The germline gives CDR1 GTSNPN, CDR2 SVGIG (reference sequence). There are 12 residues in the CDR3. The CDR3 region has the DNA TGTGCCTGGAGTGCGACAGGGTACTCCTACACCTTC. Translated, it gives CAWSATGYSYTF.

This clone has a handful of counts. The V and J genes are TRBV6-4 and TRBJ2-1; D not certain. The V end was cut by 3 bases, the J end by 0 bases, with 12 bases between. CDR3 length: 16 amino acids. The germline V gene has CDR1 MRHNA and CDR2 SNTAGT. CDR3 region: CASSDLSVSSYNEQFF. In DNA form, the CDR3 reads TGTGCCAGCAGTGATCTTTCGGTTAGCTCCTACAATGAGCAGTTCTTC.

The V gene is TRBV9, the J gene TRBJ1-4, with D perhaps TRBD1 (5 bases). The CDR3 consists of 17 residues. With 0 bases removed from V and 6 bases from J, the gap between germline ends came to 18 bases. Germline V gene sequence: CDR1 SGDLS, CDR2 YYNGEE. CDR3 nucleotides: TGTGCCAGCAGCGTAGGAGGGAAAGTAGCGGGACATGAAAAACTGTTTTTT. It is translated as CASSVGGKVAGHEKLFF.

This clone occurred once. The CDR3 reads CAIRRDSSYNSPLHF. DNA of the CDR3: TGTGCCATCAGAAGAGACAGTTCCTATAATTCACCCCTCCACTTT. V is TRBV10-3 and J is TRBJ1-6; TRBD1 is a possible D gene (5 bases). Looked up from germline, CDR1 is ENHRY and CDR2 is SYGVKD. The CDR3 length is 15 residues. Trimming pared 6 bases from V and 1 base from J, leaving 10 bases between.

The chain is built from TRBV27 and TRBJ2-3, with 11 positions matching TRBD2. Per the germline V gene, CDR1 is MNHEY and CDR2 is SMNVEV (reference sequence). CDR3 length equals 19 residues. V shed 2 bases, J shed 0 bases, and the junction held 10 bases outside the gene matches. Written as DNA, the CDR3 is TGTGCCAGCAGTTTACTAGGGACTAGCGGAAGAACTAGCACAGATACGCAGTATTTT. This sequence encodes CASSLLGTSGRTSTDTQYF.

The chain joins TRBV6-5 to TRBJ2-7, with 7 bases aligning to TRBD2. J was trimmed by 3 bases and V by 1 base; bases with no gene match: 9. Per the germline V gene, CDR1 is MNHEY and CDR2 is SVGAGI. The CDR3 is 16 residues long. CDR3 loop: CASSYFPSGHHYEQYF. In DNA, the CDR3 is TGTGCCAGCAGTTACTTTCCTAGCGGCCACCACTACGAGCAGTACTTC.

V is TRBV5-1 and J is TRBJ2-7, with a weak D call TRBD2 (6 bases). Germline loops: CDR1 SGHRS, CDR2 YFSETQ. Trimming removed 4 bases at V and 0 bases at J, with 11 bases between. The CDR3 has 14 residues. The CDR3 DNA sequence: TGCGCCAGCAGCCCGGGAGTTCCCTCCTACGAGCAGTACTTC. This encodes CASSPGVPSYEQYF.

V usage is TRBV9 and J usage is TRBJ2-1; 7 bases map to TRBD1. Trimming cost V 0 bases and J 3 bases; bases outside gene matches: 6. Germline loops: CDR1 SGDLS, CDR2 YYNGEE. The CDR3 loop spans 16 amino acids. This CDR3 is CASSVGGGKFYNEQFF. Written as DNA, the CDR3 is TGTGCCAGCAGCGTAGGAGGGGGCAAATTCTACAATGAGCAGTTCTTC. Full variable domain (remainder filled in from reference TRBV9 and TRBJ2-1): DSGVTQTPKHLITATGQRVTLRCSPRSGDLSVYWYQQSLDQGLQFLIQYYNGEERAKGNILERFSAQQFPDLHSELNLSSLELGDSALYFCASSVGGGKFYNEQFFGPGTRLTVL.

This chain uses TRBV27 with TRBJ1-5; the D is unclear. Germline loops: CDR1 MNHEY, CDR2 SMNVEV (reference sequence). There are 13 residues in the CDR3. V was shortened by 0 bases and J by 6 bases, with 6 bases between the two germline ends. DNA for the CDR3: TGTGCCAGCAGTTTATCGAGCCGTCAGCCCCAGCATTTT. Translation gives CASSLSSRQPQHF.

The chain combines TRBV4-3 with TRBJ2-1, with TRBD1 matching 12 bases. The germline V gene encodes CDR1 LGHNA and CDR2 YSLEER. The CDR3 sequence is 14 residues long. J gave up 9 bases and V 4 bases, and 4 bases lay outside the gene matches. In DNA, the CDR3 is TGCGCCAGCAGCCGGGGGACAGGGGGCGTTGAGCAGTTCTTC. Translated, it gives CASSRGTGGVEQFF.

V is TRBV19 and J is TRBJ1-5; 10 bases agree with TRBD1. The CDR3 covers 16 residues. After removal of 4 bases from V and 7 bases from J, the junction contained 10 bases not matched to a gene. Germline V gene data show CDR1 as LNHDA and CDR2 as SQIVND (reference sequence). CDR3 sequence reads: CASSTPDRGLGQPQHF. CDR3 coding DNA: TGTGCCAGTAGTACCCCCGACAGGGGGCTGGGGCAGCCCCAGCATTTT.

This chain uses TRBV7-9 with TRBJ1-2; D gene ambiguous. This CDR3 contains 15 residues. CDR1 and CDR2 from the germline V gene are SEHNR and FQNEAQ (reference sequence). Trimming left V 4 bases short and J 3 bases short, with 15 bases between. This CDR3 reads CASSSSFESDYGYTF. CDR3 bases: TGTGCCAGCAGCTCTTCATTTGAATCGGACTATGGCTACACCTTC.

This clone was recorded only once. This chain connects TRBV5-4 to TRBJ1-5; 7 positions agree with TRBD1. Germline CDR1 is SGHNT and CDR2 is YYREEE (reference sequence). The CDR3 loop spans 16 amino acids. The ends lost 0 bases at V and 5 bases at J; junction bases unmatched: 8. In nucleotides, the CDR3 is TGTGCCAGCAGCTTGGGAGGGGGCGGGATCGATCAGCCCCAGCATTTT. Translating it yields CASSLGGGGIDQPQHF.

V usage is TRBV19 and J usage is TRBJ2-5; the D gene is possibly TRBD2 (5 bases). V was pared by 5 bases and J by 3 bases, with 13 bases between. The germline V gene encodes CDR1 LNHDA and CDR2 SQIVND (reference sequence). The CDR3 has 14 amino acids. The CDR3 is CASSQTNPKETQYF. In DNA form, the CDR3 reads TGTGCCAGTAGTCAGACTAACCCAAAAGAGACCCAGTACTTC.

The gene calls are TRBV7-9 and TRBJ2-1; 9 bases are shared with TRBD2. CDR3 size: 15 residues. V lost 3 bases and J lost 9; bases outside the gene matches: 9. The V gene's germline CDR1 is SEHNR and CDR2 FQNEAQ (reference sequence). CDR3 in DNA: TGTGCCAGCAGCTTGGGACTAGCAGGGTCCACTGAGCAGTTCTTC. This sequence encodes CASSLGLAGSTEQFF.

The chain links TRBV12-5 to TRBJ2-3, with TRBD2 identical over 10 bases. V was pared by 0 bases and J by 0 bases, with 15 bases of the junction left unmatched. The CDR3 extends over 21 amino acids. Per germline, CDR1 LGHNT and CDR2 FRNRAP. The DNA of the CDR3 is TGTGCTAGTGGTTTGGTACGAAGCGGGGGGGCCGGCGACTTGAGCACAGATACGCAGTATTTT. Translation gives CASGLVRSGGAGDLSTDTQYF.

The chain employs TRBV6-5 and TRBJ2-3; D not certain. The CDR3 has 13 residues. The germline V gene has CDR1 MNHEY and CDR2 SVGAGI. Deletions cut 4 bases from V and 1 base from J, with 6 bases between. The CDR3: CASSSPGTDTQYF. The DNA for the CDR3 is TGTGCCAGCAGTTCCCCAGGCACAGATACGCAGTATTTT.